Sequencing of this T cell receptor beta chain was carried out in a study of blood T cell repertoires in COVID-19. This clone was seen a single time. Libraries were prepared by immunoSEQ multiplex PCR; TCRdb keeps only in-frame clonotypes and omits some of them. Counted here are some 170,000 clones, over 80% occurring once; the ten biggest clones make up approximately 9.1%. The receptor comes from a woman between 65 and 79 years old with acute or convalescent COVID-19. The specimen sequenced was peripheral blood.

CDR3 protein: CAWSVRSGVTSYEQYF. CDR3 nucleotide sequence: TGTGCCTGGAGTGTACGTAGCGGGGTAACGTCCTACGAGCAGTACTTC. The V gene is TRBV30, the J gene TRBJ2-7, with TRBD2 matching over 8 bases. The CDR3 sequence is 16 residues long. Germline V CDR1 and CDR2: GTSNPN, SVGIG (reference sequence). V lost 0 bases and J lost 1; bases outside the gene matches: 8. Drawing the rest from reference TRBV30 and TRBJ2-7, the complete variable domain is SQTIHQWPATLVQPVGSPLSLECTVEGTSNPNLYWYRQAAGRGLQLLFYSVGIGQISSEVPQNLSASRPQDRQFILSSKKLLLSDSGFYLCAWSVRSGVTSYEQYFGPGTRLTVT.